This T cell receptor (beta chain) was sequenced for a study of OX40 agonist ivuxolimab in advanced cancers. The study, taken as a whole, reports: The investigators did not determine what antigen specificity the expanded peripheral T cells had.

Clones were read by immunoSEQ multiplex PCR, and TCRdb kept only the in-frame ones, dropping some. The sample lists tens of thousands of clones, approximately 90% occurring once. The V gene lost 8 bases and the J gene lost 4 bases, with 17 bases spanning the gap. This CDR3 contains 13 residues. The germline V gene has CDR1 GTSNPN and CDR2 SVGIG (reference sequence). Patients with autoimmune history or systemic immunosuppression were excluded. Peripheral blood came from all dose cohorts at three timepoints. Details on this clone: What it binds is not known.

Sequenced here: CD4+ or CD8+ T cells sorted from blood, sampled in a trial of the OX40 agonist ivuxolimab. The clonotype was recovered from an adult with an advanced solid tumor such as melanoma, head and neck, liver or kidney cancer. This chain uses TRBV30 with TRBJ1-2; D perhaps matches TRBD1 (6 bases). In DNA, the CDR3 is TGTGCCAGGAACAGGGTCGGGACCTATGGCTACACCTTC. The encoded protein is CARNRVGTYGYTF.